This T cell receptor beta chain is from a study of T cell responses to AZD1222 COVID-19 vaccine. This table comes from immunoSEQ multiplex PCR, and its TCRdb copy is limited to in-frame clones, with some not included. The sample yields 120,000 to 150,000 clones, approximately 88% seen once. This clonotype was sampled from an adult in good health. The sequences come from peripheral blood, collected on day 0 of AZD1222 vaccination.

The CDR3 sequence: CASSRATGGESKVGYEQYF. The CDR3 region has the DNA TGTGCCAGCAGCAGAGCCACAGGGGGCGAGTCTAAGGTAGGTTACGAGCAGTACTTC. The chain is built from TRBV21-1 and TRBJ2-7; TRBD1 was called by the table and not checked on the DNA. TRBV21-1 is tagged as a pseudogene. There are 19 residues in the CDR3.